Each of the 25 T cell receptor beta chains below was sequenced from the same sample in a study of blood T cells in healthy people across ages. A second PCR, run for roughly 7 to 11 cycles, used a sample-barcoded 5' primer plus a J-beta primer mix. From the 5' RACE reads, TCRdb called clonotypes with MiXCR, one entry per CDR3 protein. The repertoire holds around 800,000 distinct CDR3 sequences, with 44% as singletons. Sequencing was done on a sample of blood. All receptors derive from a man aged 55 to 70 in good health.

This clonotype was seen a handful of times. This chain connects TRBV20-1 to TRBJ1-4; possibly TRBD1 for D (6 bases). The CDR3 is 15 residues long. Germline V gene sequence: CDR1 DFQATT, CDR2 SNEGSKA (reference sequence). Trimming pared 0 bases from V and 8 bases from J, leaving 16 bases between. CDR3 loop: CSARDRRDIVEKLFF. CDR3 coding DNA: TGCAGTGCTAGAGATCGAAGGGACATCGTGGAAAAACTGTTTTTT.

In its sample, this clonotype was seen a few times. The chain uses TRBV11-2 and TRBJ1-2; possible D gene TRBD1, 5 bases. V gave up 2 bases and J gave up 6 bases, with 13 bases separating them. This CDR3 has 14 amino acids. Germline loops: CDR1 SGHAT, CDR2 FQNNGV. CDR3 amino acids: CASSLKAGWDGYTF. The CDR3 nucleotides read TGTGCCAGCAGCTTAAAGGCAGGGTGGGATGGCTACACCTTC. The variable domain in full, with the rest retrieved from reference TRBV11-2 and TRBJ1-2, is EAGVAQSPRYKIIEKRQSVAFWCNPISGHATLYWYQQILGQGPKLLIQFQNNGVVDDSQLPKDRFSAERLKGVDSTLKIQPAKLEDSAVYLCASSLKAGWDGYTFGSGTRLTVV.

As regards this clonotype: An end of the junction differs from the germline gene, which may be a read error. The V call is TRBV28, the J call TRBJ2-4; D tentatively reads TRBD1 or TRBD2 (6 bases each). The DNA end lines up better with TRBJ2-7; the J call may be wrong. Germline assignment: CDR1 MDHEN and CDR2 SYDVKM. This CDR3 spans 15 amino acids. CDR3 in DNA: TGTGCCGGCAGTTCAATCGGGGGACAAGTCAACGAGCAGTACTTC. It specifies CAGSSIGGQVNEQYF.

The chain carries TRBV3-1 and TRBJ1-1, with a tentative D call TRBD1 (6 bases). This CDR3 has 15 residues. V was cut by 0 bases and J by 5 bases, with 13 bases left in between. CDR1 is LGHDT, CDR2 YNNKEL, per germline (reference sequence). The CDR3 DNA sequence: TGTGCCAGCAGCCAAGACCCCGACAGGCAGACTGAAGCTTTCTTT. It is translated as CASSQDPDRQTEAFF.

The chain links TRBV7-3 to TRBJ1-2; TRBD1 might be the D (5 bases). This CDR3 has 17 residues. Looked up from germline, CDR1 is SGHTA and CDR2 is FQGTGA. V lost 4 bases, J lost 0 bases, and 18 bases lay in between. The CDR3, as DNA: TGTGCCAGCAGCTCCCCGGGACGCCACAAAGCTAACTATGGCTACACCTTC. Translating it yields CASSSPGRHKANYGYTF.

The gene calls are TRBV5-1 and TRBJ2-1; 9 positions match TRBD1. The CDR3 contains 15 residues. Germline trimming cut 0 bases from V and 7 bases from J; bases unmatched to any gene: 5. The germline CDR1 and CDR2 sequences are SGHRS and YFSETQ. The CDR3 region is CASSLVTGGMNEQFF. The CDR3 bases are TGCGCCAGCAGCTTGGTGACAGGGGGTATGAATGAGCAGTTCTTC.

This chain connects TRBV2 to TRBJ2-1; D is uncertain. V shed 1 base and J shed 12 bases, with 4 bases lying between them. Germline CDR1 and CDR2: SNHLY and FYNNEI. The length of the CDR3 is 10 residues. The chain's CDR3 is CASSEGGQFF. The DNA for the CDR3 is TGTGCCAGCAGTGAAGGTGGGCAGTTCTTC.

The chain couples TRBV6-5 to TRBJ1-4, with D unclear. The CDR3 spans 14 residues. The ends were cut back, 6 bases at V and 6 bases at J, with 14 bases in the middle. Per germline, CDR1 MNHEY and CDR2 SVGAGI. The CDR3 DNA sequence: TGTGCCAGCAGGCCAAGAAGTGACGATGAAAAACTGTTTTTT. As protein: CASRPRSDDEKLFF.

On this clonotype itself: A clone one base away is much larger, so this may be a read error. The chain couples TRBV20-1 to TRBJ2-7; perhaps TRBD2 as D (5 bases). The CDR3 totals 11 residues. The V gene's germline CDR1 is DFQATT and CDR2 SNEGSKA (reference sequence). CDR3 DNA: TGCGGTGCTAGTTGGGCGGGCGAGCAGTACTTC. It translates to CGASWAGEQYF.

CDR3 sequence reads: CASSYPGQDSTDTQYF. CDR3 nucleotide sequence: TGTGCCAGCAGTTACCCCGGACAGGATAGCACAGATACGCAGTATTTT. V usage is TRBV28 and J usage is TRBJ2-3; 7 bases line up with TRBD1. In germline, CDR1 is MDHEN, CDR2 SYDVKM. J gave up 0 bases and V 4 bases, and 7 bases lay outside the gene matches. The length of the CDR3 is 16 residues.

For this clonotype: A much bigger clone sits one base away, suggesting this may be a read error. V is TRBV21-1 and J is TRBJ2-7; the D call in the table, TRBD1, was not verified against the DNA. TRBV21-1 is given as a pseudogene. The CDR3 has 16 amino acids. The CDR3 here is CASSSRGQGVIYEQYF. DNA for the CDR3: TGTGCCAGCAGCTCACGAGGACAGGGGGTGATCTACGAGCAGTACTTC.

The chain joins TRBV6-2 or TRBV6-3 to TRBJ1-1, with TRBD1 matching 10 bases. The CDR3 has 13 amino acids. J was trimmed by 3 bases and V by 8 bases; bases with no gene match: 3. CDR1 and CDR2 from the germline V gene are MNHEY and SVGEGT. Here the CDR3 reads CASSGTGDTEAFF. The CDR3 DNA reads TGTGCCAGCTCCGGGACAGGGGACACTGAAGCTTTCTTT.

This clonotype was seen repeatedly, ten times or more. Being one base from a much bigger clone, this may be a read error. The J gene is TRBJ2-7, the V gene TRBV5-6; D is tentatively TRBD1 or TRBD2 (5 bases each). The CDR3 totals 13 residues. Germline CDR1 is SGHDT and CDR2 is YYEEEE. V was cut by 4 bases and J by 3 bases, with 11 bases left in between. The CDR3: CASSRGRNYEQYF. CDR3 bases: TGTGCCAGCAGCCGGGGACGGAACTACGAGCAGTACTTC.

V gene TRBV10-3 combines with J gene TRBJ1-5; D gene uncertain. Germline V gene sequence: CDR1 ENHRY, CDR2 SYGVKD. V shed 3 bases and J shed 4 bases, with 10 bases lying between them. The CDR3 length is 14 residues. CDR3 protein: CAISDGGDNQPQHF. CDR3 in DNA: TGTGCCATCAGTGACGGCGGGGATAATCAGCCCCAGCATTTT.

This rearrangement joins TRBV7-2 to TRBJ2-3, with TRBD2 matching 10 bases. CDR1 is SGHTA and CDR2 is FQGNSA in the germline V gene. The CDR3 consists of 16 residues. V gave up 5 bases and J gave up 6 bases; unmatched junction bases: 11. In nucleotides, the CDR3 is TGTGCCAGCAGCAAACAGCGGGGGGGTGATACGGATACGCAGTATTTT. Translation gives CASSKQRGGDTDTQYF.

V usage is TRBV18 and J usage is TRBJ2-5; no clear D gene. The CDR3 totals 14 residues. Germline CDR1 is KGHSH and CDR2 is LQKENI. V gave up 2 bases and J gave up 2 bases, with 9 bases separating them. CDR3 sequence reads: CASSPRAGQETQYF. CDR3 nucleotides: TGTGCCAGCTCACCAAGGGCAGGACAAGAGACCCAGTACTTC.

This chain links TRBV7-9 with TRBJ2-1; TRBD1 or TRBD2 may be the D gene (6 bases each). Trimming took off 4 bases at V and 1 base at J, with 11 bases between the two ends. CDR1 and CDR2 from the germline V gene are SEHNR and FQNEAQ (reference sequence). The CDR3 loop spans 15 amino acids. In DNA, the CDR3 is TGTGCCAGCAGCTCCGGGGGCAGTTCCTACAATGAGCAGTTCTTC. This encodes CASSSGGSSYNEQFF.

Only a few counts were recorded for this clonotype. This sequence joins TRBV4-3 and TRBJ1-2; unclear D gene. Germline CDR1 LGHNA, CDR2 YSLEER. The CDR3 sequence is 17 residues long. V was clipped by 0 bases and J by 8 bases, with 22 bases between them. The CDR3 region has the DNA TGCGCCAGCAGCCAAGATTACGGCAGATATTCTTTCGTGGGCTACACCTTC. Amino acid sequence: CASSQDYGRYSFVGYTF.

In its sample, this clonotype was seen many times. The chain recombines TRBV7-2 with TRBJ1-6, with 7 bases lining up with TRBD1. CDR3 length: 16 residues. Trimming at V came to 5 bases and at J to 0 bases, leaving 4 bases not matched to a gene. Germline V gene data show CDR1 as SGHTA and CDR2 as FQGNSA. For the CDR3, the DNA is TGTGCCAGCAGCCCGGGACAGAGCTCCTATAATTCACCCCTCCACTTT. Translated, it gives CASSPGQSSYNSPLHF.

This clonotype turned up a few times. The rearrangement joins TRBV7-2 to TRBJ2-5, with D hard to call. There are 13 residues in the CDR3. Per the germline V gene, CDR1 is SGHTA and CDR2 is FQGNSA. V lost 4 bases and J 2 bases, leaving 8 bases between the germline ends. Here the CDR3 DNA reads TGTGCCAGCAGCTCTCTGGGGCAAGAGACCCAGTACTTC. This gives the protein CASSSLGQETQYF.

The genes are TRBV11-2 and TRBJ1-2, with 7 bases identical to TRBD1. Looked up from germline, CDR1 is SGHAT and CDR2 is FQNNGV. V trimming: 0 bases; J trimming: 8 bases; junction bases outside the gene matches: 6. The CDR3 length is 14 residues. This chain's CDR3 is CASSLDHRGEGYTF. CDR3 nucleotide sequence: TGTGCCAGCAGCTTAGATCACAGGGGCGAAGGCTACACCTTC.

The CDR3 loop is CASMIEDTQYF. The CDR3 bases are TGTGCCAGCATGATAGAAGATACGCAGTATTTT. The chain links TRBV12-3 or TRBV12-4 to TRBJ2-3; D remains unclear. Trimming cost V 7 bases and J 5 bases, with 7 bases left between them. This CDR3 has 11 amino acids.

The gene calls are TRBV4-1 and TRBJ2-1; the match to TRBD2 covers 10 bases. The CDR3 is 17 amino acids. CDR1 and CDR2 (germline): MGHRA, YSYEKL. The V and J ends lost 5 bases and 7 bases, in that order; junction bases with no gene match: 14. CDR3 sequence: CASSIPNSGGLGNEQFF. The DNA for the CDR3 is TGCGCCAGCAGCATACCGAATAGCGGGGGGCTCGGAAATGAGCAGTTCTTC.

CDR3 loop: CASSLHTYNEQYF. The CDR3 nucleotides read TGTGCCAGCAGCCTCCATACCTACAATGAGCAGTACTTC. The rearrangement uses TRBV7-6 and TRBJ2-5; D not resolved. Trimming stripped 5 bases from V and 11 bases from J, with 18 bases between. The CDR3 contains 13 residues. Germline CDR1 is SGHVS and CDR2 is FNYEAQ. Combining the CDR3 with reference TRBV7-6 and TRBJ2-5 gives the whole variable domain GAGVSQSPRYKVTKRGQDVALRCDPISGHVSLYWYRQALGQGPEFLTYFNYEAQQDKSGLPNDRFSAERPEGSISTLTIQRTEQRDSAMYRCASSLHTYNEQYFGPGTRLLVL.

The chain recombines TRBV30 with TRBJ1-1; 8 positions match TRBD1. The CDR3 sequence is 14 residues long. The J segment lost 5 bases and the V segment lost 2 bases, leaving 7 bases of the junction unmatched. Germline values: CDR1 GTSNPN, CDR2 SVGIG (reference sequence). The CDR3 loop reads CAWSPGTGATEAFF. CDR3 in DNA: TGTGCCTGGAGTCCCGGGACAGGTGCGACTGAAGCTTTCTTT.